These T cell receptor beta chains were read from a single sample in a study of blood T cell repertoires in COVID-19. Measured with immunoSEQ multiplex PCR; TCRdb has only the in-frame clones, and not every one. The sample yields approximately 72,000 clones, more than 80% seen once. What was sequenced was peripheral blood. All receptors derive from a woman aged 80 or over with active or convalescent COVID-19. Both conserved end residues are part of each CDR3. Each record gives: D gene, J gene, clone size, V gene, CDR3 protein, CDR3 DNA. A D gene is named only where the DNA matches it firmly. Only some rows state a clone size, as once, few, many or a class for expanded clones.

TRBD2 TRBJ2-3 NA TRBV19 CASRGRGGDTQYF TGTGCCAGTAGGGGGCGGGGGGGAGATACGCAGTATTTT
NA TRBJ1-2 NA TRBV7-2 CASSLAAGYGYTF TGTGCCAGCAGCTTAGCGGCGGGCTATGGCTACACCTTC
TRBD1 TRBJ2-3 NA TRBV18 CASSTTGDGSDTQYF TGTGCCAGCTCGACTACAGGGGATGGGTCAGATACGCAGTATTTT
NA TRBJ2-5 NA TRBV24-1 CATSGVVPDGHPGQLQETQYF TGTGCCACCAGTGGGGTGGTCCCAGATGGACATCCGGGACAACTCCAAGAGACCCAGTACTTC
NA TRBJ1-4 NA TRBV7-9 CASSLGGSTNEKLFF TGTGCCAGCAGCTTAGGCGGCTCAACTAATGAAAAACTGTTTTTT
NA TRBJ2-1 NA TRBV5-1 CASSLRGTGAYNEQFF TGCGCCAGCAGCCTCCGGGGGACGGGGGCCTACAATGAGCAGTTCTTC
TRBD1 TRBJ2-4 NA TRBV7-2 CASSLGRLTGDKNIQYF TGTGCCAGCAGCTTAGGCCGCCTCACAGGGGACAAAAACATTCAGTACTTC
TRBD1 TRBJ2-6 few TRBV6-1 CASSEKGARLSGANVLTF TGTGCCAGCAGTGAAAAGGGGGCGAGGCTCTCTGGGGCCAACGTCCTGACTTTC
TRBD1 TRBJ1-2 once TRBV4-2 CASSQGPRGPRQGENGYTF TGTGCCAGCAGCCAGGGTCCCAGGGGTCCGAGACAGGGCGAAAATGGCTACACCTTC
NA TRBJ1-1 NA TRBV14 CASSSWEGGVNAEAFF TGTGCCAGCAGCTCCTGGGAGGGAGGAGTAAACGCTGAAGCTTTCTTT